This TCR beta chain was documented in a study of cytomegalovirus exposure and HLA in healthy donors. General study findings and limits: Across donors, presence/absence analyses took sequencing depth to be roughly uniform. V- and J-gene trimming of TCR beta was linked (in a later analysis) to a missense DCLRE1C variant.

The CDR3 consists of 15 residues. CDR1 and CDR2 (germline): MNHNY, SVGAGI (reference sequence). The J segment lost 5 bases and the V segment lost 11 bases, leaving 15 bases of the junction unmatched. Both 60 Vbeta primers and 13 Jbeta primers went into the PCR. Repertoires were generated with immunoSEQ multiplex PCR, while TCRdb's copy carries only in-frame clones and drops some. The table shows more than 150,000 clones, with 75% to 85% occurring only once. Note on this clone: Its antigen is as yet unknown.

The TCR originated in a boy aged 5 to 17 in good health and CMV-seronegative. This chain links TRBV6-6 with TRBJ2-7, with 10 bases identical to TRBD1. The sequencing input was PBMCs. CDR3 amino acids: CAVSPDRGLGDEQYF. CDR3 nucleotide sequence: TGTGCCGTCAGCCCTGACAGGGGGCTTGGGGACGAGCAGTACTTC.